This TCR beta chain stems from a study of blood T cell repertoires in COVID-19. Study context: Donors in the United States, Italy and Spain gave samples during acute or convalescent COVID-19. PBMCs, B-cell-depleted T cells, or T cells were the source of the cDNA or gDNA that made up the material.

In the study's own analysis: How many nucleated cells were present was estimated from reference gene primer amplification. Here immunoSEQ multiplex PCR was the method, and the copy in TCRdb shows in-frame clones only, minus some. That table furnishes V, J and clone size, whereas the DNA furnished D and trimming. The sample lists around 100,000 clones, approximately 85% occurring once. Patients of the Seattle cohort, enrolled during active infection, were followed longitudinally. Deletions cut 1 base from V and 3 bases from J, with 7 bases between. The CDR3 is 13 amino acids. Per germline, CDR1 SGHTS and CDR2 YDEGEE.

The sequence derives from a woman aged 60-75 years with COVID-19, enrolled during active disease. The sequenced sample consisted of peripheral blood. The chain combines TRBV5-8 with TRBJ1-1; tentative D call: TRBD1 (6 bases). Here the CDR3 DNA reads TGTGCCAGCAGCTTGAGGGGGTACACTGAAGCTTTCTTT. Encoded protein: CASSLRGYTEAFF.